This T cell receptor (beta chain) was identified in a study of beta chain features in type 1 diabetes. Whole-study findings and limits: Researchers report that Type 1 diabetes patients had moderately but significantly shorter TCRB CDR3s across all four CD4+ subsets. The similarity of naive, central memory and Treg TCRB repertoires appeared greater among patients than among healthy donors.

Only one heparinised blood draw was taken per donor, and its volume averaged approximately 120 mL. Via the markers CD45RO/CCR7/CD25/CD127/CD95/CD27, stem cell-like memory, regulatory, central memory and naive CD4+ cells were sorted. The CDR3 spans 17 residues. V trimming: 6 bases; J trimming: 6 bases; junction bases outside the gene matches: 13. From germline, CDR1 is LNHDA and CDR2 SQIVND (reference sequence). A few counts support this clone. No antigen is known for it. Reverse transcription of all isolated RNA meant that expressed TCRB transcripts were sequenced. Clones were sequenced by immunoSEQ multiplex PCR, and TCRdb holds only the in-frame ones, with some missing. The profile shows 250,000 to 300,000 clones, roughly an eighth of them singletons.

The source of this sequence is a man between 25 and 39 years old with type 1 diabetes. V and J are TRBV19 and TRBJ2-2, with 10 bases matching TRBD1. Sequencing was carried out using naive CD4+ T cells from blood. The DNA for the CDR3 is TGTGCCAGTAGAATCATACCCGGGACAGGGGCGTCCGGGGAGCTGTTTTTT. Amino acid sequence: CASRIIPGTGASGELFF. Using reference TRBV19 and TRBJ2-2 for the parts outside the CDR3, the full variable domain is DGGITQSPKYLFRKEGQNVTLSCEQNLNHDAMYWYRQDPGQGLRLIYYSQIVNDFQKGDIAEGYSVSREKKESFPLTVTSAQKNPTAFYLCASRIIPGTGASGELFFGEGSRLTVL.